This entry lists 15 T cell receptor beta chains sequenced from one sample in a study of vaccination and CD4 T cells after COVID-19. The treatment denotes: approximately 10-day PBMC culture with coronavirus spike peptide pools or control peptides (ViraFEST assay). At the Johns Hopkins FTIC core, DNA taken from cultured CD4+ T cells was sequenced by way of the Oncomine TCR Beta short-read assay. MiXCR, applied by TCRdb to the PCR reads, yields one record per CDR3 protein. The table records some 15,000 distinct CDR3 sequences, around 56% of them present only once. These TCRs are of unknown antigen specificity. Sequencing used CD4+ T cells from blood, cultured in vitro. All receptors come from a human donor who had recovered from COVID-19.

The table lists this clonotype with a few counts. The genes are TRBV6-5 and TRBJ2-5, with 9 positions matching TRBD1. From germline, CDR1 is MNHEY and CDR2 SVGAGI. This CDR3 contains 15 residues. Trimming at V came to 4 bases and at J to 2 bases, leaving 5 bases not matched to a gene. The CDR3 sequence is CASSFRDRVQETQYF. The CDR3 bases are TGTGCCAGCAGTTTTCGGGACAGGGTTCAAGAGACCCAGTACTTC.

This clonotype has a handful of counts. V gene TRBV20-1 combines with J gene TRBJ1-5; D unresolved. V gave up 1 base and J gave up 7 bases, with 11 bases separating them. The CDR3 loop spans 13 amino acids. Germline V gene sequence: CDR1 DFQATT, CDR2 SNEGSKA (reference sequence). CDR3 coding DNA: TGCAGTGCTAGAGGGGAAGCGGGACAGCCCCAGCATTTT. Translated, it gives CSARGEAGQPQHF.

This CDR3 reads CASSESDGLRPQHF. As DNA, the CDR3 is TGTGCCAGCAGTGAATCCGACGGCTTGCGGCCCCAGCATTTT. This sequence joins TRBV2 and TRBJ1-5; D remains unclear. Trimming stripped 2 bases from V and 9 bases from J, with 14 bases between. Germline V gene sequence: CDR1 SNHLY, CDR2 FYNNEI. This CDR3 spans 14 amino acids.

V gene TRBV12-3 or TRBV12-4 combines with J gene TRBJ1-2; D is possibly TRBD1 (5 bases). The germline V and J ends were trimmed by 3 bases and 10 bases, with 18 bases remaining between them. This CDR3 has 14 amino acids. Here the CDR3 DNA reads TGTGCCAGCAGTTTGTGGGGCGCCCCTGGGGCCTACACCTTC. The encoded protein is CASSLWGAPGAYTF.

The chain joins TRBV6-2 or TRBV6-3 to TRBJ1-1; 10 nucleotides match TRBD1. The V and J ends lost 5 bases and 5 bases, in that order; junction bases with no gene match: 2. Per the germline V gene, CDR1 is MNHEY and CDR2 is SVGEGT. The CDR3 length is 13 residues. The CDR3 region is CASSRQGATEAFF. CDR3 sequence (DNA): TGTGCCAGCAGTCGACAGGGGGCAACTGAAGCTTTCTTT.

This rearrangement joins TRBV12-3 or TRBV12-4 to TRBJ1-5, with D uncertain. The CDR3 totals 13 residues. Trimming removed 4 bases from V and 5 bases from J, with 9 bases in between. For the CDR3, the DNA is TGTGCCAGCAGTTCCATCGGAGATCAGCCCCAGCATTTT. Translated, it gives CASSSIGDQPQHF.

As concerns this clonotype: At one boundary the junction diverges from the germline segment, which might be a read error. The CDR3 loop reads CASSWSVKTEAFF. CDR3 nucleotide sequence: TGTGCCAGCAGTTGGTCGGTGAAAACTGAAGCTTTCTTT. The chain joins TRBV28 to TRBJ1-1; D unresolved. This CDR3 has 13 amino acids. Germline CDR1 is MDHEN and CDR2 is SYDVKM.

The chain recombines TRBV2 with TRBJ1-2; D is unclear. There are 15 residues in the CDR3. Looked up from germline, CDR1 is SNHLY and CDR2 is FYNNEI. The ends were cut back, 6 bases at V and 0 bases at J, with 14 bases in the middle. The CDR3 bases are TGTGCCAGCAGGACGTCCTCCCTCTCTAACTATGGCTACACCTTC. Translated: CASRTSSLSNYGYTF.

This chain uses TRBV10-3 with TRBJ2-2; D gene unclear. The CDR3 runs 12 residues. V lost 4 bases and J lost 7, with 7 bases in between. The germline V gene encodes CDR1 ENHRY and CDR2 SYGVKD. The CDR3 nucleotides read TGTGCCATCAGTGGGTTGGGCGGGGAGCTGTTTTTT. It yields the protein CAISGLGGELFF.

By share of the sample, this clonotype is medium-sized. The chain links TRBV15 to TRBJ2-3, with a weak D call TRBD2 (6 bases). Germline V CDR1 and CDR2: LNHNV, YYDKDF (reference sequence). Trimming left V 5 bases short and J 6 bases short, with 15 bases between. The CDR3 covers 14 residues. Here the CDR3 DNA reads TGTGCCACCAGCCCTCGACTAGTTCTTGATACGCAGTATTTT. Its protein product is CATSPRLVLDTQYF.

The chain uses TRBV20-1 and TRBJ1-4; D is undetermined. Germline V CDR1 and CDR2: DFQATT, SNEGSKA (reference sequence). The germline V and J ends were trimmed by 4 bases and 1 base, with 7 bases remaining between them. The CDR3 spans 13 residues. The DNA of the CDR3 is TGCAGTGCTAAACAGCTAACTAATGAAAAACTGTTTTTT. It yields the protein CSAKQLTNEKLFF.

The rearrangement uses TRBV12-3 or TRBV12-4 and TRBJ1-5, with D possibly being TRBD1 (5 bases). This CDR3 region has 13 residues. V lost 8 bases to trimming and J lost 4 bases, with 12 bases between them. The CDR3 loop is CASSAGRNQPQHF. CDR3 DNA: TGTGCCAGCTCGGCAGGGAGGAATCAGCCCCAGCATTTT.

The chain carries TRBV24-1 and TRBJ2-5; no reliable D call. CDR1 and CDR2 from the germline V gene are KGHDR and SFDVKD. V was trimmed by 3 bases and J by 2 bases, leaving 9 bases between them. CDR3 size: 14 residues. The CDR3 spells CATSDGLGQETQYF. The CDR3 nucleotides are TGTGCCACCAGTGATGGGCTAGGACAAGAGACCCAGTACTTC.

This clonotype was seen more than once but under ten times. V usage is TRBV6-1 and J usage is TRBJ2-2, with 9 bases identical to TRBD1. The V gene end was trimmed by 1 base and the J gene end by 3 bases; junction bases not matched to a gene: 0. Germline values: CDR1 MNHNS, CDR2 SASEGT. The CDR3 spans 15 residues. The CDR3 coding sequence is TGTGCCAGCAGTGAAGGGACAGGGGACACCGGGGAGCTGTTTTTT. Protein sequence: CASSEGTGDTGELFF.

There are a few counts of this clonotype. This chain joins TRBV19 and TRBJ1-2; 8 positions match TRBD1. The CDR3 totals 14 residues. V lost 5 bases to trimming and J lost 6 bases; unmatched junction nucleotides: 8. Germline CDR1 and CDR2: LNHDA and SQIVND (reference sequence). CDR3 protein: CASSPRQGWDGYTF. The CDR3 DNA reads TGTGCCAGTAGTCCCCGACAGGGGTGGGATGGCTACACCTTC.